The present T cell receptor (beta chain) was sequenced within a study of shared clonotypes between healthy human individuals. The study's findings and limits: A reduction in generation probabilities was seen for non-shared clonotypes relative to those shared by all four donors.

On this clone itself: Its target is unknown.

This table comes from immunoSEQ multiplex PCR, and its TCRdb copy is limited to in-frame clones, with some not included. The sample has 1.5 million to 2.5 million clones; about 95% are singletons. CD45RO negativity and positive selection for CCR7 defined naive CD8 cells, a population that excluded terminally differentiated effector memory CD45RA+ cells. The CDR3 covers 16 residues. The germline CDR1 and CDR2 sequences are MGHRA and YSYEKL. V lost 5 bases, J lost 0 bases, and 13 bases lay in between. Specimen: naive CD8+ T cells sorted from blood. V gene TRBV4-1 combines with J gene TRBJ2-2; D is perhaps TRBD1 (5 bases). The sequence was obtained from a young man in good health. The CDR3 DNA reads as TGCGCCAGCAGCGGAATTGGACAATCGAACACCGGGGAGCTGTTTTTT. Its translation: CASSGIGQSNTGELFF.